Below, 7 T cell receptor beta chains from the same sample are listed, as sequenced in a study of T cells in Graves' hyperthyroidism and ophthalmopathy. Researchers amplified the TCR beta CDR3 regions from RNA transcripts. First-round RT-PCR of the TCR CDR3 relied on the HTBI primer set. One entry per CDR3 protein results from TCRdb running MiXCR on the multiplex PCR reads. The sample has about 610,000 distinct CDR3 sequences, roughly a sixth seen once. The sequencing sample was made of blood. Receptors were obtained from a middle-aged woman with Graves' ophthalmopathy.

This clonotype has at least ten counts. This rearrangement joins TRBV11-3 to TRBJ1-1; no clear D. Germline V gene lookup returns CDR1 SGHNT and CDR2 YENEEA. This CDR3 has 15 amino acids. Trimming left V 0 bases short and J 0 bases short, with 8 bases between. The CDR3 coding sequence is TGTGCCAGCAGCTTAGATGTCAGGTTGAACACTGAAGCTTTCTTT. This codes for CASSLDVRLNTEAFF. Drawing the rest from reference TRBV11-3 and TRBJ1-1, the complete variable domain is EAGVVQSPRYKIIEKKQPVAFWCNPISGHNTLYWYLQNLGQGPELLIRYENEEAVDDSQLPKDRFSAERLKGVDSTLKIQPAELGDSAVYLCASSLDVRLNTEAFFGQGTRLTVV.

This rearrangement joins TRBV19 to TRBJ2-1, with D perhaps matching TRBD1 (6 bases). The CDR3 is 14 amino acids. The V end was cut by 4 bases, the J end by 4 bases, with 11 bases between. CDR1 is LNHDA and CDR2 is SQIVND in the germline V gene (reference sequence). The CDR3 protein is CASSTSQGYNEQFF. The DNA for the CDR3 is TGTGCCAGTAGTACCTCACAGGGTTACAATGAGCAGTTCTTC.

The gene calls are TRBV6-1 and TRBJ2-4; TRBD2 matches at 14 bases. CDR1 MNHNS and CDR2 SASEGT come from the germline V gene. V shed 7 bases and J 0 bases; nucleotides not matched to a gene: 8. The CDR3 runs 18 residues. CDR3 sequence: CASTKGLAGGLAKNIQYF. The CDR3 bases are TGTGCCAGCACCAAAGGACTAGCGGGAGGACTAGCCAAAAACATTCAGTACTTC.

This clonotype was observed at least ten times. The chain uses TRBV15 and TRBJ1-6; 8 bases are a match to TRBD1. Germline CDR1 is LNHNV and CDR2 is YYDKDF (reference sequence). CDR3 size: 18 residues. Unmatched junction bases numbered 17, after V lost 3 bases and J lost 10 bases. Here the CDR3 DNA reads TGTGCCACCAGCAGCGGGACAGGAAGGGGTATCATGGGGTCACCCCTCCACTTT. Protein: CATSSGTGRGIMGSPLHF.

This clonotype has more than one count but fewer than ten. V usage is TRBV14 and J usage is TRBJ2-7, with D unclear. The CDR3 totals 14 residues. V gave up 3 bases and J gave up 5 bases, with 14 bases separating them. CDR1 is SGHDN, CDR2 FVKESK, per germline. The CDR3 DNA reads TGTGCCAGCAGCCAGACCCCGTTTTGGGACGAGCAGTACTTC. As protein: CASSQTPFWDEQYF.

With regard to this clonotype: This clone may be a read error of a much larger clone one base away. CDR3 protein: CSASGNEQYF. The CDR3 coding sequence is TGCAGTGCTAGCGGCAATGAGCAGTACTTC. The chain recombines TRBV20-1 with TRBJ2-1; D call uncertain. The J call may be faulty, since TRBJ2-7 better matches the DNA end. There are 10 residues in the CDR3. The germline V gene has CDR1 DFQATT and CDR2 SNEGSKA (reference sequence).

This clonotype was seen many times. The V and J genes are TRBV7-3 and TRBJ2-1; 10 nucleotides align to TRBD2. Germline assignment: CDR1 SGHTA and CDR2 FQGTGA. V gave up 4 bases and J gave up 9 bases; unmatched junction bases: 9. The CDR3 consists of 15 residues. Here the CDR3 reads CASSSGRLAGVEQFF. The DNA of the CDR3 is TGTGCCAGCAGCTCCGGCCGGCTAGCGGGAGTTGAGCAGTTCTTC.